This TCR beta chain was sequenced in a study of T cell responses to AZD1222 COVID-19 vaccine. In germline, CDR1 is MDHEN, CDR2 SYDVKM. With 4 bases clipped from V and 6 bases from J, the junction kept 7 bases outside the gene matches. The CDR3 is 14 residues long. Profiled with immunoSEQ multiplex PCR; TCRdb holds only in-frame clones, not every one. The data hold 100,000 to 150,000 clones, with about nine tenths observed a single time. The source material was peripheral blood, sampled on day 0 of AZD1222 vaccination. The chain recombines TRBV28 with TRBJ1-1; TRBD1 matches 8 bases. The clonotype comes from an adult in good health. CDR3 loop: CASSSGTGKPEAFF. As DNA, the CDR3 is TGTGCCAGCAGTTCCGGGACAGGAAAGCCTGAAGCTTTCTTT.